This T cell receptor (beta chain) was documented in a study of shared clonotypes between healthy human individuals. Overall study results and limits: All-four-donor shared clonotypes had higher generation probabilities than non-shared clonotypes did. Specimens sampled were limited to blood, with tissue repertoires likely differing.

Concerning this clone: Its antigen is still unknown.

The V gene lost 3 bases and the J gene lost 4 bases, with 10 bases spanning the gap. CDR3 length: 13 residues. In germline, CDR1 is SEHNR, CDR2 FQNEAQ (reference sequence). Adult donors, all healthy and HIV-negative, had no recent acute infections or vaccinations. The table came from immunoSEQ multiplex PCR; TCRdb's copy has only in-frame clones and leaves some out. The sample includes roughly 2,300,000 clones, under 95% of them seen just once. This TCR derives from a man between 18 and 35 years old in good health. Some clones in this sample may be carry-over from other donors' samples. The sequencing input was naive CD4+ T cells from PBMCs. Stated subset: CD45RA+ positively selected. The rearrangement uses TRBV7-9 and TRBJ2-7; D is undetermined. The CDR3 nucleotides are TGTGCCAGCAGCTTGGGCGAAGGGTACGAGCAGTACTTC. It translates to CASSLGEGYEQYF.